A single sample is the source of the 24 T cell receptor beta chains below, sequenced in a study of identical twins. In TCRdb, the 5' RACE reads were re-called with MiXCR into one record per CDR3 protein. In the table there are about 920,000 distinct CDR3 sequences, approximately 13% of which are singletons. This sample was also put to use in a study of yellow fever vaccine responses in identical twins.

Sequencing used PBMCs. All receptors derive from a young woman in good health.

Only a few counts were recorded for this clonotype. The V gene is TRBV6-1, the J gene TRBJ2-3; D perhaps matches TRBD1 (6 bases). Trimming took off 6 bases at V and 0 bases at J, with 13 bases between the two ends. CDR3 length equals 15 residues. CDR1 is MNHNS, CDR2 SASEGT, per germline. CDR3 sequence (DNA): TGTGCCAGCAGATCGGACAGACTGAGCACAGATACGCAGTATTTT. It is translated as CASRSDRLSTDTQYF.

The CDR3 sequence is CASSLEGLPGAFF. CDR3 sequence (DNA): TGTGCCAGCAGTTTAGAAGGTCTTCCCGGAGCTTTCTTT. The chain carries TRBV12-3 or TRBV12-4 and TRBJ1-1; D unresolved. Trimming removed 1 base from V and 10 bases from J, with 13 bases in between. The CDR3 has 13 residues.

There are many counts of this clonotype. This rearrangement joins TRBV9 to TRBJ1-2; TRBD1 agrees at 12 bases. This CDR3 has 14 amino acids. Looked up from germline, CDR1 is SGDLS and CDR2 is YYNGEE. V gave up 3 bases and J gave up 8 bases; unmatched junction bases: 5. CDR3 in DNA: TGTGCCAGCAGCGGGGGACAGGGGGCGTCGGGCTACACCTTC. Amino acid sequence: CASSGGQGASGYTF.

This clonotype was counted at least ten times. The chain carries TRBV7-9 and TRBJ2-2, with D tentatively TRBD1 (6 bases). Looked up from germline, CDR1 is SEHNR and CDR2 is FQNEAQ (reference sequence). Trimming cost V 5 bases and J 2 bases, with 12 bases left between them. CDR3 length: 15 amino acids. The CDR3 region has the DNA TGTGCCAGCAGCCCCGGGACACCCAACACCGGGGAGCTGTTTTTT. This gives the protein CASSPGTPNTGELFF.

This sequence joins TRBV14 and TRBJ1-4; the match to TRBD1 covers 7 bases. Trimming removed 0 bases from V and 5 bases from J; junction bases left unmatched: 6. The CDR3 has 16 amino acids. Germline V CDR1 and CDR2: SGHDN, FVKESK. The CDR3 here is CASSQERGQPNEKLFF. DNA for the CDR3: TGTGCCAGCAGCCAAGAGAGGGGGCAGCCCAATGAAAAACTGTTTTTT.

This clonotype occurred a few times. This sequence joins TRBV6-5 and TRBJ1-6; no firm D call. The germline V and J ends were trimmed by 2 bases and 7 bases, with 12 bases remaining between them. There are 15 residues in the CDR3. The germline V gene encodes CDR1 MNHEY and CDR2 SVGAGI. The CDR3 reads CASSYETLPNSPLHF. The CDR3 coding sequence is TGTGCCAGCAGTTACGAGACCCTGCCCAATTCACCCCTCCACTTT.

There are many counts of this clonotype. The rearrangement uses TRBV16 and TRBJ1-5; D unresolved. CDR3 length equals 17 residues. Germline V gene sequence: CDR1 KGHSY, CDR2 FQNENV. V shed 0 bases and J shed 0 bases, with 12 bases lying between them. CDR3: CASSQSIPGYSNQPQHF. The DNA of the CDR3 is TGTGCCAGCAGCCAATCGATACCAGGTTATAGCAATCAGCCCCAGCATTTT.

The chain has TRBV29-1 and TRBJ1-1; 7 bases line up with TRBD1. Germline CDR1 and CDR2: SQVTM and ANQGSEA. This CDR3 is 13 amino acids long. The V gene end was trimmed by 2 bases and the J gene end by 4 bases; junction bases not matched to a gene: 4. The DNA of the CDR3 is TGCAGCGTTGAACCCGCAGGGGGCACTGAAGCTTTCTTT. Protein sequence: CSVEPAGGTEAFF.

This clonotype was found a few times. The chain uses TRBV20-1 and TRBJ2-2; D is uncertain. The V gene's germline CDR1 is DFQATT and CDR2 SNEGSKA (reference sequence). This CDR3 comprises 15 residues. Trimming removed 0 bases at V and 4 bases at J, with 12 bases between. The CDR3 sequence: CSARDPGLITGELFF. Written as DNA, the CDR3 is TGCAGTGCTAGAGATCCGGGCCTAATCACCGGGGAGCTGTTTTTT.

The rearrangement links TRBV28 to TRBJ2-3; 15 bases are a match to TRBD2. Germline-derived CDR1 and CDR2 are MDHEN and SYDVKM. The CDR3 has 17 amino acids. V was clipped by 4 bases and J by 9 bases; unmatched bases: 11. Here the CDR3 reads CASSYPGLAGGRGTQYF. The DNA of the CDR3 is TGTGCCAGCAGTTACCCTGGACTAGCGGGGGGGCGGGGAACGCAGTATTTT.

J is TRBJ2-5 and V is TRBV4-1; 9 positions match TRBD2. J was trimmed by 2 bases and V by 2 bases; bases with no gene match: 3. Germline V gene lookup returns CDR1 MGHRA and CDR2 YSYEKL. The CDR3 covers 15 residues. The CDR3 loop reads CASSQYAGGQETQYF. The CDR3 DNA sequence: TGCGCCAGCAGCCAATATGCGGGGGGGCAAGAGACCCAGTACTTC.

CDR3: CASSWTAGQGIETQYF. CDR3 DNA sequence: TGTGCCAGCAGCTGGACCGCGGGACAGGGAATAGAGACCCAGTACTTC. The chain couples TRBV5-5 to TRBJ2-5; TRBD1 matches at 9 bases. The trim removed 3 bases at V and 4 bases at J, leaving 10 bases unmatched. Germline assignment: CDR1 SGHKS and CDR2 YYEKEE (reference sequence). The CDR3 is 16 amino acids.

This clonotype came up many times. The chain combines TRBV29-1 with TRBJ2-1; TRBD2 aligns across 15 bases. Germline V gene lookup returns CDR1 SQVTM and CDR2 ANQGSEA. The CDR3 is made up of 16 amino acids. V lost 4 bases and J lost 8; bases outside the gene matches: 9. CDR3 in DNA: TGCAGCGTTGCCCCGGGGACTAGCGGGGGGTGGGATGAGCAGTTCTTC. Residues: CSVAPGTSGGWDEQFF.

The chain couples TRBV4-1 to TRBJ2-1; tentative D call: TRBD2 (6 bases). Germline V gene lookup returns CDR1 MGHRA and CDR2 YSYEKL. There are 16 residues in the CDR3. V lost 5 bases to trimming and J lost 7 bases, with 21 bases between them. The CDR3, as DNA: TGCGCCAGCAGCTTCCGCGCGGGAAAGGGCCGGAATGAGCAGTTCTTC. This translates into CASSFRAGKGRNEQFF.

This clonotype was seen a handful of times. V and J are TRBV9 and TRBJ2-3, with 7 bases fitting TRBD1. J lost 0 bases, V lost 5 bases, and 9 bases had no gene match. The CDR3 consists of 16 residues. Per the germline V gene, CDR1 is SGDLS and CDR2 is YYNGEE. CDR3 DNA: TGTGCCAGCAGTACCGGGACAGCCTCTAGCACAGATACGCAGTATTTT. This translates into CASSTGTASSTDTQYF. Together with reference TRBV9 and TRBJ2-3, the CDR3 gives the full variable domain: DSGVTQTPKHLITATGQRVTLRCSPRSGDLSVYWYQQSLDQGLQFLIQYYNGEERAKGNILERFSAQQFPDLHSELNLSSLELGDSALYFCASSTGTASSTDTQYFGPGTRLTVL.

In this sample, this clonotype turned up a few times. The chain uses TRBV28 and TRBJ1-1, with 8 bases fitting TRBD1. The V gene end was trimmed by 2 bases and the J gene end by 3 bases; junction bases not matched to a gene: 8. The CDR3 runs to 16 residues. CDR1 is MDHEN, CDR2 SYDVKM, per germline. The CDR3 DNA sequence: TGTGCCAGCAGTTTACGGCAGGGGGCTGGGGACACTGAAGCTTTCTTT. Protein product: CASSLRQGAGDTEAFF.

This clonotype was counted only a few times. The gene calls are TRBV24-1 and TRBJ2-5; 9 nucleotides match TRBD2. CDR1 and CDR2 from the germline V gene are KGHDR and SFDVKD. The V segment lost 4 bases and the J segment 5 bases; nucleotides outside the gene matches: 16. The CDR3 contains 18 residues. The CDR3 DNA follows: TGTGCCACCAGTGAAGGCGGCGGGAGGGCCTCTACTCCGGAGACCCAGTACTTC. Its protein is CATSEGGGRASTPETQYF.

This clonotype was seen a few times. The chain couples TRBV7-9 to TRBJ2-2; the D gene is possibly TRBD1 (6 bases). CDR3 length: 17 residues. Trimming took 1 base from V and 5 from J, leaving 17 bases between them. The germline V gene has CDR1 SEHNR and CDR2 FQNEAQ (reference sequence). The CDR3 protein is CASSLVTDRRPTGELFF. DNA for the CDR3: TGTGCCAGCAGCTTAGTGACTGACAGGAGACCAACCGGGGAGCTGTTTTTT.

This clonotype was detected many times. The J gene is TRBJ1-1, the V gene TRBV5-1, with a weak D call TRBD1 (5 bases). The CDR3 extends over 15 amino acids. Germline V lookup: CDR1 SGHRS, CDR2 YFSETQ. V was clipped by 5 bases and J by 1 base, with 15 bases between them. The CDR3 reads CASSNRGGENTEAFF. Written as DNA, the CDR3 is TGCGCCAGCAGTAACCGGGGCGGAGAGAACACTGAAGCTTTCTTT.

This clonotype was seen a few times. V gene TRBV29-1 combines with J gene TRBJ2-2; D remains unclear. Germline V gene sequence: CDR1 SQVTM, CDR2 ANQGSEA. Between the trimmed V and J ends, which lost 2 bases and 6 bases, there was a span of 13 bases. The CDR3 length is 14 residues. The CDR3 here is CSVESSGGSGELFF. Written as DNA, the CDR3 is TGCAGCGTTGAATCTAGTGGTGGGTCCGGGGAGCTGTTTTTT.

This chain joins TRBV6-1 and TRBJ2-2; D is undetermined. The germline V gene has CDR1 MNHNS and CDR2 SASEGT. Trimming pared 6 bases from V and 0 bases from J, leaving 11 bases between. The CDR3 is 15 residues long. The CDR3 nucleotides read TGTGCCAGCAGAAATGGGGTCCCGAACACCGGGGAGCTGTTTTTT. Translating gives CASRNGVPNTGELFF.

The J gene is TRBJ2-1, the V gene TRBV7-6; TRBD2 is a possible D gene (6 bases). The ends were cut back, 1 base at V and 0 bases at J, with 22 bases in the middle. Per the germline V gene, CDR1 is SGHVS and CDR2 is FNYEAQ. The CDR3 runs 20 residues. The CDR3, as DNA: TGTGCCAGCAGCTTAGGGCACCCCCGGAGTGGGAGGTACTCCTACAATGAGCAGTTCTTC. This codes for CASSLGHPRSGRYSYNEQFF.

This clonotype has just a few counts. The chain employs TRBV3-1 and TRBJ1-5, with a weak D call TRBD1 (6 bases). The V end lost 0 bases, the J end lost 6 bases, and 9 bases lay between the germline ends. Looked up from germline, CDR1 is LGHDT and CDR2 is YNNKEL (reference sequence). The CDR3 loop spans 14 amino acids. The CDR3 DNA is TGTGCCAGCAGCCAAGATGGGGGGCCTCAGCCCCAGCATTTT. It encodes CASSQDGGPQPQHF.

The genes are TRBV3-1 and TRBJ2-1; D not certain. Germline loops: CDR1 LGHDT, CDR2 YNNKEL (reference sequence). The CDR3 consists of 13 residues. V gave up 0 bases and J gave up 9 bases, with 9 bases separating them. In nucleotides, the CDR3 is TGTGCCAGCAGCCAAGATCGCTTTAGTGAGCAGTTCTTC. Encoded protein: CASSQDRFSEQFF.